Below, one T cell receptor beta chain is given with its context. Its antigen remains unknown. Libraries were prepared by immunoSEQ multiplex PCR; TCRdb keeps only in-frame clonotypes and omits some of them. The repertoire holds some 6,100 clones, with 80% to 90% as singletons. The entry originates in a study of immune evolution from preneoplasia to lung adenocarcinoma. Notes on the study in general: Top clone share appeared to fall from AAH through AIS, MIA, adenocarcinoma.

V was shortened by 11 bases and J by 5 bases, with 19 bases between the two germline ends. From germline, CDR1 is ENHRY and CDR2 SYGVKD. This CDR3 comprises 14 residues. Resections took place in Japan or China from the mid-2010s to the late 2010s. The TCR comes from a donor older than 65 with lung adenocarcinoma. The sample comprised FFPE adjacent normal lung tissue. V usage is TRBV10-3 and J usage is TRBJ1-5; maybe TRBD1 (6 bases). CDR3 residues: CASRGRGGDQPQHF. CDR3 sequence (DNA): TGTGCCTCGAGGGGCAGGGGAGGGGATCAGCCCCAGCATTTT.